The 29 T cell receptor beta chains given below trace back to one sample, sequenced in a study of cytomegalovirus exposure and HLA in healthy donors. Assay used: immunoSEQ multiplex PCR; TCRdb lists only in-frame clones, some missing. The sample lists 200,000 or so clones, 75% to 85% occurring once. The sequenced material came from PBMCs. These TCRs come from a woman aged 30 to 39 in good health and CMV-seropositive.

The chain uses TRBV15 and TRBJ2-1; 7 bases are a match to TRBD2. V trimming: 0 bases; J trimming: 9 bases; junction bases outside the gene matches: 14. Germline assignment: CDR1 LNHNV and CDR2 YYDKDF (reference sequence). The CDR3 runs 17 residues. The CDR3 sequence is CATSRDLAGVNGGEQFF. As DNA, the CDR3 is TGTGCCACCAGCAGAGATTTGGCGGGAGTAAACGGCGGTGAGCAGTTCTTC.

The chain uses TRBV5-1 and TRBJ2-1, with 9 bases that match TRBD1. J was trimmed by 6 bases and V by 2 bases; bases with no gene match: 6. The CDR3 consists of 15 residues. Germline V lookup: CDR1 SGHRS, CDR2 YFSETQ. The CDR3 reads CASSLIQGASNEQFF. The CDR3 coding sequence is TGCGCCAGCAGCTTAATACAGGGGGCTTCCAATGAGCAGTTCTTC.

This sequence joins TRBV7-9 and TRBJ2-7; possibly TRBD1 for D (6 bases). Germline CDR1 reads SEHNR; CDR2 reads FQNEAQ (reference sequence). Deletions cut 3 bases from V and 10 bases from J, with 13 bases between. This CDR3 region has 12 residues. The DNA for the CDR3 is TGTGCCAGCAGCTTCGACCAGGGGCATCAGTACTTC. Translated: CASSFDQGHQYF.

The chain couples TRBV19 to TRBJ2-1; D may be TRBD2 (5 bases). Deletions cut 3 bases from V and 4 bases from J, with 13 bases between. Per germline, CDR1 LNHDA and CDR2 SQIVND (reference sequence). This CDR3 has 15 residues. CDR3 nucleotides: TGTGCCAGTAGTATGGAAGCTCGAGGGTACAATGAGCAGTTCTTC. This translates into CASSMEARGYNEQFF.

The J gene is TRBJ2-7, the V gene TRBV5-1, with D possibly matching TRBD2 (6 bases). Trimming stripped 6 bases from V and 0 bases from J, with 10 bases between. The germline CDR1 and CDR2 sequences are SGHRS and YFSETQ. This CDR3 comprises 13 residues. This CDR3 is CASMAGSSYEQYF. The CDR3 DNA is TGCGCCAGCATGGCGGGGAGCTCCTACGAGCAGTACTTC.

The chain employs TRBV15 and TRBJ1-5; D possibly corresponds to TRBD1 (5 bases). V was pared by 0 bases and J by 0 bases, with 15 bases between. Germline CDR1 reads LNHNV; CDR2 reads YYDKDF (reference sequence). This CDR3 is 18 amino acids long. The CDR3 protein is CATSRDAPQVYSNQPQHF. The CDR3 DNA reads TGTGCCACCAGCAGAGACGCCCCACAGGTCTATAGCAATCAGCCCCAGCATTTT.

This chain joins TRBV5-6 and TRBJ2-1, with 14 bases that match TRBD2. V lost 2 bases and J lost 15; bases outside the gene matches: 10. There are 15 residues in the CDR3. The germline gives CDR1 SGHDT, CDR2 YYEEEE. The CDR3 reads CASSLIGTSGRLPFF. DNA for the CDR3: TGTGCCAGCAGCTTAATCGGGACTAGCGGGAGATTGCCGTTCTTC. Combining the CDR3 with reference TRBV5-6 and TRBJ2-1 gives the whole variable domain DAGVTQSPTHLIKTRGQQVTLRCSPKSGHDTVSWYQQALGQGPQFIFQYYEEEERQRGNFPDRFSGHQFPNYSSELNVNALLLGDSALYLCASSLIGTSGRLPFFGPGTRLTVL.

The J gene is TRBJ2-5, the V gene TRBV2; a possible D gene is TRBD2 (5 bases). With 6 bases removed from V and 4 bases from J, the gap between germline ends came to 9 bases. Germline V gives CDR1 SNHLY, CDR2 FYNNEI. CDR3 length equals 12 residues. The CDR3 DNA reads as TGTGCCAGCAGGTCAGAGGGAGAGACCCAGTACTTC. Protein sequence: CASRSEGETQYF. Based on the CDR3 plus reference TRBV2 and TRBJ2-5, the full variable domain is EPEVTQTPSHQVTQMGQEVILRCVPISNHLYFYWYRQILGQKVEFLVSFYNNEISEKSEIFDDQFSVERPDGSNFTLKIRSTKLEDSAMYFCASRSEGETQYFGPGTRLLVL.

The genes are TRBV28 and TRBJ2-7; TRBD1 agrees at 9 bases. The CDR3 totals 14 residues. V lost 6 bases and J lost 4; bases outside the gene matches: 7. Germline V lookup: CDR1 MDHEN, CDR2 SYDVKM. The CDR3 spells CASRLPGQGYEQYF. DNA for the CDR3: TGTGCCAGCAGGCTACCGGGACAGGGTTACGAGCAGTACTTC.

This chain uses TRBV28 with TRBJ2-7; D remains ambiguous. The CDR3 covers 11 residues. The germline V gene encodes CDR1 MDHEN and CDR2 SYDVKM. Trimming stripped 3 bases from V and 6 bases from J, with 6 bases between. The CDR3 DNA sequence: TGTGCCAGCAGTTTTTTCGGCGAGCAGTACTTC. Protein: CASSFFGEQYF.

CDR3 sequence: CASSLSPRNTEAFF. In DNA, the CDR3 is TGTGCCAGCAGCTTAAGTCCCAGGAACACTGAAGCTTTCTTT. This rearrangement joins TRBV7-6 to TRBJ1-1; D ambiguous. V was trimmed by 2 bases and J by 1 base, leaving 8 bases between them. CDR1 is SGHVS, CDR2 FNYEAQ, per germline. The CDR3 consists of 14 residues.

The sample holds a few counts of this clone. The chain carries TRBV28 and TRBJ2-1, with D hard to call. In germline, CDR1 is MDHEN, CDR2 SYDVKM. The germline V and J ends were trimmed by 3 bases and 6 bases, with 3 bases remaining between them. The CDR3 spans 11 residues. CDR3 sequence reads: CASSFRNEQFF. The CDR3 DNA reads TGTGCCAGCAGTTTTCGCAATGAGCAGTTCTTC.

The rearrangement joins TRBV19 to TRBJ1-1, with D perhaps matching TRBD1 (5 bases). The V gene lost 4 bases and the J gene lost 5 bases, with 20 bases spanning the gap. Per germline, CDR1 LNHDA and CDR2 SQIVND (reference sequence). The CDR3 covers 16 residues. The CDR3: CASSTRLQGAGTEAFF. In nucleotides, the CDR3 is TGTGCCAGTAGTACCCGATTGCAGGGTGCGGGGACTGAAGCTTTCTTT.

This sequence joins TRBV15 and TRBJ1-4, with TRBD1 as a possible D gene (5 bases). V shed 0 bases and J shed 7 bases, with 12 bases lying between them. This CDR3 spans 15 amino acids. Germline CDR1 and CDR2: LNHNV and YYDKDF (reference sequence). For the CDR3, the DNA is TGTGCCACCAGCAGAGAGGGGGGATGGACTGAAAAACTGTTTTTT. Amino acid sequence: CATSREGGWTEKLFF.

Written as DNA, the CDR3 is TGTGCCAGCAGCCGATGGACAGGGGGCGATGGCTACACCTTC. Translating gives CASSRWTGGDGYTF. The chain joins TRBV27 to TRBJ1-2, with 11 bases matching TRBD1. This CDR3 spans 14 amino acids. Germline CDR1 is MNHEY and CDR2 is SMNVEV (reference sequence). V gave up 6 bases and J gave up 6 bases; unmatched junction bases: 6.

This clone was seen once. V and J are TRBV6-5 and TRBJ2-7, with 9 bases that match TRBD1. V lost 6 bases, J lost 4 bases, and 7 bases stayed unmatched. The CDR3 has 14 residues. CDR1 is MNHEY and CDR2 is SVGAGI in the germline V gene. The CDR3: CASRRGQGVYEQYF. In DNA form, the CDR3 reads TGTGCCAGCAGACGGGGACAGGGAGTATACGAGCAGTACTTC.

A few counts support this clone. This chain uses TRBV5-4 with TRBJ2-7, with TRBD2 matching 7 bases. CDR3 size: 14 residues. The V segment lost 0 bases and the J segment 5 bases; nucleotides outside the gene matches: 5. From germline, CDR1 is SGHNT and CDR2 YYREEE (reference sequence). The DNA of the CDR3 is TGTGCCAGCAGCTTGGGCGGGAGCGTCAACGAGCAGTACTTC. Its translation: CASSLGGSVNEQYF.

V and J are TRBV6-5 and TRBJ2-7, with D maybe TRBD1 (5 bases). V was cut by 6 bases and J by 5 bases, with 8 bases left in between. The length of the CDR3 is 11 residues. Germline V gene lookup returns CDR1 MNHEY and CDR2 SVGAGI. The CDR3 spells CASSDRNEQYF. CDR3 nucleotide sequence: TGTGCCAGCAGCGACAGAAACGAGCAGTACTTC.

This clone has more than one count but fewer than ten. V gene TRBV29-1 combines with J gene TRBJ1-1; no reliable D call. V gave up 7 bases and J gave up 11 bases, with 17 bases separating them. Germline CDR1 and CDR2: SQVTM and ANQGSEA. CDR3 length: 11 amino acids. CDR3 bases: TGCAGCGCCGGTCCGTCGCCTGTTGCTTTCTTT. It is translated as CSAGPSPVAFF.

The chain couples TRBV6-5 to TRBJ2-7, with D maybe TRBD1 (6 bases). This CDR3 is 12 amino acids long. Trimming cost V 6 bases and J 3 bases, with 9 bases left between them. Germline V gene sequence: CDR1 MNHEY, CDR2 SVGAGI. DNA of the CDR3: TGTGCCAGCAGCCGAGGGGGCTACGAGCAGTACTTC. This sequence encodes CASSRGGYEQYF.

The chain has TRBV18 and TRBJ2-5; D remains unclear. The CDR3 is 13 amino acids. Germline values: CDR1 KGHSH, CDR2 LQKENI. V lost 0 bases, J lost 2 bases, and 4 bases lay in between. This CDR3 reads CASSPPPQETQYF. In nucleotides, the CDR3 is TGTGCCAGCTCACCACCCCCTCAAGAGACCCAGTACTTC.

This sequence joins TRBV6-1 and TRBJ1-5; D may be TRBD1 (5 bases). Germline-derived CDR1 and CDR2 are MNHNS and SASEGT. The CDR3 is 13 residues long. Between the trimmed V and J ends, which lost 2 bases and 7 bases, there was a span of 9 bases. CDR3 residues: CASSERGDQPQHF. The CDR3 bases are TGTGCCAGCAGTGAAAGGGGTGACCAGCCCCAGCATTTT.

This clone appeared once. V is TRBV5-1 and J is TRBJ2-1; 9 bases fit TRBD1. V trimming: 4 bases; J trimming: 7 bases; junction bases outside the gene matches: 6. CDR1 and CDR2 from the germline V gene are SGHRS and YFSETQ. CDR3 length equals 14 residues. CDR3 in DNA: TGCGCCAGCAGCCAGGGACAGGGAGTAAATGAGCAGTTCTTC. Translating it yields CASSQGQGVNEQFF.

By proportion, this clone is medium-sized. This chain uses TRBV11-2 with TRBJ1-3; D is unclear. CDR3 length: 14 amino acids. CDR1 and CDR2 from the germline V gene are SGHAT and FQNNGV. Trimming shortened V by 1 base and J by 4 bases, and 8 bases separated the two germline ends. The DNA for the CDR3 is TGTGCCAGCAGCTTAGTCGGTGTGGGAAACACCATATATTTT. Its protein product is CASSLVGVGNTIYF. Using reference TRBV11-2 and TRBJ1-3 for the parts outside the CDR3, the full variable domain is EAGVAQSPRYKIIEKRQSVAFWCNPISGHATLYWYQQILGQGPKLLIQFQNNGVVDDSQLPKDRFSAERLKGVDSTLKIQPAKLEDSAVYLCASSLVGVGNTIYFGEGSWLTVV.

This clone was seen once. The J gene is TRBJ1-4, the V gene TRBV27, with 8 positions matching TRBD1. Germline CDR1 and CDR2: MNHEY and SMNVEV (reference sequence). This CDR3 is 14 amino acids long. V dropped 2 bases and J dropped 6; count of bases not matched to a gene: 2. The CDR3 DNA sequence: TGTGCCAGCAGTTTACAGGGGGCGTATGAAAAACTGTTTTTT. Protein product: CASSLQGAYEKLFF.

This clone was seen once. The gene calls are TRBV5-1 and TRBJ2-2, with a tentative D call TRBD2 (6 bases). The germline V and J ends were trimmed by 3 bases and 4 bases, with 13 bases remaining between them. CDR3 length: 15 amino acids. Germline CDR1 and CDR2: SGHRS and YFSETQ. The CDR3 protein is CASSSGLQATGELFF. The CDR3 coding sequence is TGCGCCAGCAGCTCGGGACTTCAGGCCACCGGGGAGCTGTTTTTT.

The chain is built from TRBV10-1 and TRBJ1-1; a weak D match, TRBD1 (6 bases). The CDR3 contains 14 residues. In germline, CDR1 is WNHNN, CDR2 SYGVQD (reference sequence). V lost 2 bases, J lost 9 bases, and 16 bases lay in between. The CDR3 loop is CASSEIRVTGKAFF. As DNA, the CDR3 is TGCGCCAGCAGTGAGATTCGTGTCACAGGGAAAGCTTTCTTT.

The genes are TRBV4-1 and TRBJ1-1; D not resolved. Trimming removed 4 bases from V and 1 base from J, with 7 bases in between. The CDR3 contains 13 residues. The germline gives CDR1 MGHRA, CDR2 YSYEKL. Here the CDR3 DNA reads TGCGCCAGCAGCCGAGCAGGGAACACTGAAGCTTTCTTT. This gives the protein CASSRAGNTEAFF.

This clone is classed as medium-sized (0.01 to 0.1%). The chain uses TRBV28 and TRBJ1-2; D is unresolved. This CDR3 has 17 amino acids. V was clipped by 4 bases and J by 1 base, with 19 bases between them. Germline V gives CDR1 MDHEN, CDR2 SYDVKM. The CDR3 nucleotides are TGTGCCAGCAGTTCCCTCGGAGAAGCCGCTTTTAACTATGGCTACACCTTC. Its translation: CASSSLGEAAFNYGYTF.